This paragraph reports one TCR beta chain. Its antigen is undetermined. The library came from three nested PCR rounds adapted from ARM-PCR protocols. Using its own MiXCR run on the multiplex PCR reads, TCRdb lists one record per CDR3 protein. The table lists tens of thousands of distinct CDR3 sequences, roughly 75% of them singletons. This entry belongs to a study of tumor and adjacent non-tumor tissue in lung cancer. Study overall: On average, productive TCRbeta reads reached some 4.2 million per sample.

Study observations and caveats: Tumor tissue had significantly higher TCR diversity than normal lung. Shorter survival was associated with higher TCR diversity in tumors.

No cell sorting was done before RNA was extracted from the tissue. This non-tumor lung sample came from over 3 cm beyond the tumor edge. Trimming stripped 10 bases from V and 4 bases from J, with 25 bases between. Germline V gives CDR1 MGHRA, CDR2 YSYEKL. The CDR3 is 16 residues long. This TCR derives from a woman aged 45-59 years with non-small cell lung cancer. The chain links TRBV4-1 to TRBJ1-1; D is possibly TRBD1 (6 bases). Sequencing was carried out using distant non-tumor lung tissue. In nucleotides, the CDR3 is TGCGCCAACATCCAGGATCTCTACAGGGTCGGCACTGAAGCTTTCTTT. Its protein product is CANIQDLYRVGTEAFF.